The 16 T cell receptor beta chains below were found in one sample sequenced in a study of a mutant IDH1 vaccine in newly diagnosed glioma. Here immunoSEQ multiplex PCR was the method, and the copy in TCRdb shows in-frame clones only, minus some. The sample shows roughly 70,000 clones, about 86% of them seen only once. Time point given: baseline, week 1 (first vaccination visit). Described treatment: pre-vaccination baseline after standard-of-care therapy. The material was PBMCs, obtained from a glioma patient treated with radiotherapy, temozolomide or both. All receptors derive from a young man with glioma.

CDR3 residues: CASSFGTGPDTQYF. DNA for the CDR3: TGTGCCAGCAGCTTCGGGACAGGACCAGATACGCAGTATTTT. The V call is TRBV5-8, the J call TRBJ2-3, with 8 bases matching TRBD1. After removal of 2 bases from V and 4 bases from J, the junction contained 3 bases not matched to a gene. Germline V gene sequence: CDR1 SGHTS, CDR2 YDEGEE. The CDR3 contains 14 residues.

V and J are TRBV27 and TRBJ2-1, with TRBD1 matching over 9 bases. The germline CDR1 and CDR2 sequences are MNHEY and SMNVEV (reference sequence). The ends lost 8 bases at V and 4 bases at J; junction bases unmatched: 12. CDR3 length equals 16 residues. The CDR3 sequence: CASSKGYRGPYNEQFF. DNA of the CDR3: TGTGCCAGCTCAAAGGGTTACAGGGGGCCTTACAATGAGCAGTTCTTC.

J is TRBJ2-3 and V is TRBV21-1. TRBV21-1 is labeled a pseudogene. The CDR3 is 15 residues long. CDR3 in amino acids: CASSKVSTLTDTQYF. CDR3 nucleotides: TGTGCCAGCAGCAAAGTATCGACCCTCACAGATACGCAGTATTTT.

The chain recombines TRBV11-2 with TRBJ2-3; D is tentatively TRBD1 or TRBD2 (6 bases each). Germline V lookup: CDR1 SGHAT, CDR2 FQNNGV. V lost 7 bases, J lost 4 bases, and 21 bases lay in between. This CDR3 region has 16 residues. CDR3: CASNPVGGLVADTQYF. The DNA of the CDR3 is TGTGCCAGCAACCCGGTGGGGGGCCTGGTCGCAGATACGCAGTATTTT.

The gene calls are TRBV13 and TRBJ2-1, with TRBD2 identical over 12 bases. This CDR3 spans 16 amino acids. J was trimmed by 4 bases and V by 2 bases; bases with no gene match: 3. Per germline, CDR1 PRHDT and CDR2 FYEKMQ (reference sequence). CDR3 nucleotides: TGTGCCAGCAGCTTACCTAGCGGGGGGGTGTACAATGAGCAGTTCTTC. It specifies CASSLPSGGVYNEQFF. Using reference TRBV13 and TRBJ2-1 for the parts outside the CDR3, the full variable domain is AAGVIQSPRHLIKEKRETATLKCYPIPRHDTVYWYQQGPGQDPQFLISFYEKMQSDKGSIPDRFSAQQFSDYHSELNMSSLELGDSALYFCASSLPSGGVYNEQFFGPGTRLTVL.

This chain links TRBV27 with TRBJ2-2; D remains unclear. Between the trimmed V and J ends, which lost 5 bases and 4 bases, there was a span of 5 bases. Germline assignment: CDR1 MNHEY and CDR2 SMNVEV (reference sequence). CDR3 length equals 12 residues. CDR3: CASSTPTGELFF. CDR3 in DNA: TGTGCCAGCAGTACCCCCACCGGGGAGCTGTTTTTT.

The chain joins TRBV5-5 to TRBJ2-1, with TRBD1 matching over 7 bases. The trim removed 0 bases at V and 4 bases at J, leaving 4 bases unmatched. From germline, CDR1 is SGHKS and CDR2 YYEKEE (reference sequence). This CDR3 is 15 amino acids long. The CDR3 DNA sequence: TGTGCCAGCAGCTTGGACAGGGGCCCATACAATGAGCAGTTCTTC. It codes for CASSLDRGPYNEQFF.

The chain carries TRBV14 and TRBJ1-4, with D uncertain. The CDR3 covers 15 residues. V was cut by 4 bases and J by 7 bases, with 16 bases left in between. Germline V gene lookup returns CDR1 SGHDN and CDR2 FVKESK. The CDR3 sequence is CASSLGSGLGEKLFF. In nucleotides, the CDR3 is TGTGCCAGCAGCCTGGGCAGCGGGCTTGGTGAAAAACTGTTTTTT. The variable domain in full, with the rest retrieved from reference TRBV14 and TRBJ1-4, is EAGVTQFPSHSVIEKGQTVTLRCDPISGHDNLYWYRRVMGKEIKFLLHFVKESKQDESGMPNNRFLAERTGGTYSTLKVQPAELEDSGVYFCASSLGSGLGEKLFFGSGTQLSVL.

The chain uses TRBV11-2 and TRBJ2-5; D is possibly TRBD1 or TRBD2 (6 bases each). Germline V lookup: CDR1 SGHAT, CDR2 FQNNGV. CDR3 length: 11 residues. The CDR3 spells CASGGRSRLYF. In DNA, the CDR3 is TGTGCATCTGGGGGGCGGAGTCGTCTGTACTTC.

The J gene is TRBJ2-7, the V gene TRBV11-2; D might be TRBD1 (5 bases). CDR1 is SGHAT and CDR2 is FQNNGV in the germline V gene. The V gene lost 2 bases and the J gene lost 3 bases, with 8 bases spanning the gap. The CDR3 contains 13 residues. CDR3 in amino acids: CASSLTGNYEQYF. The CDR3 nucleotides read TGTGCCAGCAGCTTAACAGGAAACTACGAGCAGTACTTC.

The gene calls are TRBV18 and TRBJ1-2; possibly TRBD1 for D (5 bases). Trimming stripped 8 bases from V and 6 bases from J, with 19 bases between. The CDR3 is 14 residues long. Germline V lookup: CDR1 KGHSH, CDR2 LQKENI. The CDR3 coding sequence is TGTGCCAGCGCCGCGGGGGATCGTTCCAATGGCTACACCTTC. It codes for CASAAGDRSNGYTF.

The J gene is TRBJ2-2, the V gene TRBV5-4; TRBD2 might be the D (6 bases). V gave up 2 bases and J gave up 3 bases, with 11 bases separating them. The CDR3 totals 15 residues. Germline V gene data show CDR1 as SGHNT and CDR2 as YYREEE (reference sequence). The CDR3 nucleotides read TGTGCCAGCAGCTTTATGGGGGGATACACCGGGGAGCTGTTTTTT. This codes for CASSFMGGYTGELFF. The full variable domain, rest sourced from reference TRBV5-4 and TRBJ2-2, is ETGVTQSPTHLIKTRGQQVTLRCSSQSGHNTVSWYQQALGQGPQFIFQYYREEENGRGNFPPRFSGLQFPNYSSELNVNALELDDSALYLCASSFMGGYTGELFFGEGSRLTVL.

The V and J genes are TRBV5-1 and TRBJ1-3; D is possibly TRBD1 (5 bases). The germline CDR1 and CDR2 sequences are SGHRS and YFSETQ. This CDR3 comprises 14 residues. Trimming left V 6 bases short and J 7 bases short, with 17 bases between. CDR3: CASTLGGRANTIYF. The CDR3 DNA reads TGCGCCAGCACCCTGGGGGGTAGGGCGAACACCATATATTTT.

This chain joins TRBV4-2 and TRBJ2-3; no reliable D call. CDR1 LGHNA and CDR2 YNFKEQ come from the germline V gene. The germline V and J ends were trimmed by 0 bases and 2 bases, with 9 bases remaining between them. The CDR3 is made up of 15 amino acids. CDR3 residues: CASSQDRVITDTQYF. The CDR3 nucleotides read TGTGCCAGCAGCCAAGATAGAGTAATCACAGATACGCAGTATTTT.

The chain uses TRBV2 and TRBJ1-2; TRBD1 agrees at 7 bases. J lost 7 bases, V lost 9 bases, and 5 bases had no gene match. The CDR3 covers 11 residues. The germline V gene has CDR1 SNHLY and CDR2 FYNNEI. Here the CDR3 DNA reads TGTGCCAGACTAAACAGGGGTGGCTACACCTTC. Translating gives CARLNRGGYTF.

This clone was seen only a few times. The rearrangement uses TRBV5-1 and TRBJ1-1, with a possible D match to TRBD1 (6 bases). V dropped 4 bases and J dropped 1 base, with 11 bases sitting between them. Germline V gene sequence: CDR1 SGHRS, CDR2 YFSETQ. The CDR3 is 14 amino acids. The CDR3 protein is CASSTGQTNTEAFF. CDR3 coding DNA: TGCGCCAGCAGCACAGGACAGACGAACACTGAAGCTTTCTTT.